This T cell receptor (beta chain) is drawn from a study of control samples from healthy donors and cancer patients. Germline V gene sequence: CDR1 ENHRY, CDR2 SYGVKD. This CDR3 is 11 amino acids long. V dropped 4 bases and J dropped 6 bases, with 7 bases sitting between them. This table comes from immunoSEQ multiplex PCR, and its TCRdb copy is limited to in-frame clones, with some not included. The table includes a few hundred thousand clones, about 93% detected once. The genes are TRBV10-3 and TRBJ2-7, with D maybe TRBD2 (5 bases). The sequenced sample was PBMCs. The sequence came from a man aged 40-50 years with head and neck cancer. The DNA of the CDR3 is TGTGCCATCAGTGCGGGAAGCGAGCAGTACTTC. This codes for CAISAGSEQYF.